This TCR beta chain originates from a study of early T cells in non-severe SARS-CoV-2 infection (dated by TCRdb to 2020 to 2022). Background for the entire study: TCR sequencing used bulk RNA from unsorted whole blood, so alpha and beta chains could not be paired.

CDR1 and CDR2 (KGHSH, LQKENI) derive from the germline V gene. Trimming removed 6 bases from V and 4 bases from J; the gene matches leave 2 bases unexplained. Including cysteine and phenylalanine, the CDR3 has 12 amino acids. Solely the CDR3 DNA is kept, with 36 bases framed from the first base. This was a case-control study nested in a cohort of healthcare workers in London, UK, who had nasopharyngeal swab PCR tests and blood samples taken every week. Healthcare workers were enrolled in the week of the UK lockdown, from 23 to 31 March 2020, and were followed every week for up to roughly 16 weeks. Study-wide conclusions, independent of this receptor: VDJdb matching was skewed toward anti-spike CD8 responses and likely underestimated virus-specific expansions by missing private and CD4 specificities.

Library creation used 5' RACE. The instrument given in TCRdb is NextSeq 500. The TCR library protocol attached unique molecular identifiers to individual cDNA molecules to correct for sequencing error and PCR bias. TCR alpha and beta chains were both sequenced, and the abundances of alpha and beta sequences in each sample were closely correlated with each other. As for how the authors treated the data: Decombinator V4 was used to annotate the V gene, J gene and CDR3 of the TCR sequences. Expanded TCRs were defined as changing significantly between any two time points under a Poisson model with p below 0.0001. Abundances of TCRs were expressed as counts per million after normalisation to the total number of TCRs sequenced in each sample. MAIT TCRs were defined by TRAV1-2 paired with TRAJ12, TRAJ20 or TRAJ33, and iNKT TCRs by TRAV10 paired with TRAJ18. VDJdb, accessed 1 November 2021, was searched for CMV, EBV and SARS-CoV-2 annotated TCRs, excluding TCRs annotated for multiple antigens. TCRdb handled the public reads itself, with Q25 trimming in fastp and clone calling in MiXCR, and kept productive beta chains. Each CDR3 protein appears once, grouped with its most common genes and DNA. These V and J calls are TCRdb output, not the study's own analysis. The sample yields tens of thousands of distinct CDR3 sequences; approximately 6.4% were counted once. About 32% of the sample is in the top ten clones.

This clonotype was seen ten or more times. The specificity of this receptor is unknown. Base qualities are not recorded, but no much larger clone differs from it by a single base. The sequence was obtained from an adult who was a healthcare worker with PCR-confirmed SARS-CoV-2 infection or an uninfected control (not recorded which). The chain is assembled from TRBV18 and TRBJ1-1, with TRBD1 identical over 7 junction bases. The sample was whole blood, taken at baseline. The encoded CDR3 is CASSRQGTEAFF. The DNA is as follows: TGTGCCAGCTCGAGACAGGGCACTGAAGCTTTCTTT.